This T cell receptor beta chain was captured by sequencing in a study of CD8+ T cells in alopecia areata. Turning to the study itself: Treated patients were dosed with oral tofacitinib, taking 5 to 10 mg twice daily.

Findings and caveats of the study: Amid tofacitinib therapy, many expanded lesional clones stayed present in scalp and blood.

The ends lost 1 base at V and 3 bases at J; junction bases unmatched: 10. In germline, CDR1 is SQVTM, CDR2 ANQGSEA. The CDR3 extends over 17 amino acids. For this clone: Antigen specificity is unknown.

The authors extracted RNA and reverse transcribed it into cDNA as the sequencing template. Assay used: immunoSEQ multiplex PCR; TCRdb lists only in-frame clones, some missing. The sample has 90,000 to 150,000 clones, around 53% seen once. Treatment: oral pan-JAK inhibitor, 5-10 mg twice daily. The J gene is TRBJ2-1, the V gene TRBV29-1; 9 bases map to TRBD2. This TCR came from a human donor with alopecia areata. Source: CD4+ T cells sorted from blood, taken at week 4, from a patient treated with tofacitinib. CDR3 sequence (DNA): TGCAGCGTTGAAGCGGGGGTGCTAGCGGGGAGCTACAATGAGCAGTTCTTC. Protein sequence: CSVEAGVLAGSYNEQFF.